This T cell receptor (beta chain) is from a study of blood T cells in healthy people across ages. The CDR3 extends over 13 amino acids. Looked up from germline, CDR1 is MNHEY and CDR2 is SMNVEV (reference sequence). This clonotype was detected only a few times. Combining a sample-barcoded 5' primer with a J-beta primer mix, a second PCR ran for 7 to 11 cycles. TCRdb fed the 5' RACE reads into MiXCR, producing one record per CDR3 protein. This table holds 920,000 or so distinct CDR3 sequences, 40% to 45% found once. This sequence was found in a woman aged 60-75 years in good health. This chain connects TRBV27 to TRBJ2-7, with D perhaps matching TRBD2 (6 bases). The end of the DNA aligns better with TRBJ2-5, so the J call may be wrong. Sequences were obtained from blood. The CDR3 region is CASSFGGMETQYF. As DNA, the CDR3 is TGTGCCAGCAGTTTTGGGGGGATGGAGACCCAGTACTTC.